These 10 T cell receptor beta chains came from one sample sequenced in a study of regulatory dendritic cells for organ transplantation. CFSE-labeled sorted T cells met regulatory or mature dendritic cells for over 4 days. TCRdb's table, derived via immunoSEQ multiplex PCR, lists solely in-frame clones and lacks some. The sample contains approximately 12,000 clones, approximately 75% of which appear only once. The antigens of these receptors remain unknown. Sequenced sample: naive CD8+ T cells from blood cultured with regulatory dendritic cells. The subset: CD45RA+ naive T cells. These receptors were collected from a human donor in good health.

The chain joins TRBV2 to TRBJ1-4, with TRBD1 as a possible D gene (6 bases). This CDR3 spans 17 amino acids. Germline V gives CDR1 SNHLY, CDR2 FYNNEI. V was trimmed by 3 bases and J by 5 bases, leaving 19 bases between them. CDR3 region: CASSDGAGVLVNEKLFF. CDR3 sequence (DNA): TGTGCCAGCAGTGACGGGGCAGGGGTCTTAGTAAATGAAAAACTGTTTTTT.

The chain combines TRBV4-1 with TRBJ2-1; 7 positions agree with TRBD1. The CDR3 extends over 15 amino acids. Germline CDR1 reads MGHRA; CDR2 reads YSYEKL. The trim removed 5 bases at V and 4 bases at J, leaving 8 bases unmatched. CDR3 sequence (DNA): TGCGCCAGCAGCAATACCGGGACAGCTTACAATGAGCAGTTCTTC. Translation: CASSNTGTAYNEQFF.

The gene calls are TRBV7-9 and TRBJ2-1; no clear D. The germline V gene has CDR1 SEHNR and CDR2 FQNEAQ (reference sequence). CDR3 length: 13 amino acids. V lost 8 bases to trimming and J lost 0 bases, with 8 bases between them. CDR3 nucleotides: TGTGCCAGCGGGCCAGCCTCCTACAATGAGCAGTTCTTC. This gives the protein CASGPASYNEQFF.

V gene TRBV4-1 combines with J gene TRBJ2-1, with a possible D match to TRBD1 (6 bases). With 3 bases removed from V and 6 bases from J, the gap between germline ends came to 9 bases. Germline V gene data show CDR1 as MGHRA and CDR2 as YSYEKL. The CDR3 sequence is 13 residues long. Here the CDR3 reads CASSQVDSNEQFF. In DNA, the CDR3 is TGCGCCAGCAGCCAGGTGGACAGCAATGAGCAGTTCTTC.

J is TRBJ2-3 and V is TRBV6-5; 12 bases fit TRBD2. The CDR3 loop spans 15 amino acids. Germline V gene sequence: CDR1 MNHEY, CDR2 SVGAGI. The J segment lost 1 base and the V segment lost 7 bases, leaving 3 bases of the junction unmatched. The CDR3 sequence: CASTSGGVGTDTQYF. CDR3 nucleotide sequence: TGTGCCAGCACTAGCGGGGGGGTGGGCACAGATACGCAGTATTTT.

The chain combines TRBV27 with TRBJ2-3; tentative D call: TRBD2 (5 bases). Germline CDR1 and CDR2: MNHEY and SMNVEV (reference sequence). The CDR3 consists of 13 residues. V lost 8 bases and J lost 2, with 11 bases in between. This CDR3 is CASLDYYTDTQYF. The CDR3 nucleotides read TGTGCCAGCCTCGACTATTACACAGATACGCAGTATTTT.

The chain links TRBV5-6 to TRBJ1-5; D gene ambiguous. The V end was cut by 3 bases, the J end by 0 bases, with 19 bases between. Germline V CDR1 and CDR2: SGHDT, YYEEEE. This CDR3 has 18 residues. CDR3 sequence (DNA): TGTGCCAGCAGCTCGCGCCTGCTGGGAGCTTATAGCAATCAGCCCCAGCATTTT. Amino acid sequence: CASSSRLLGAYSNQPQHF.

The chain carries TRBV10-3 and TRBJ1-2; TRBD1 matches 8 bases. The CDR3 consists of 15 residues. Trimming removed 0 bases from V and 8 bases from J; junction bases left unmatched: 8. The germline gives CDR1 ENHRY, CDR2 SYGVKD. The CDR3 DNA is TGTGCCATCAGTGAGTCGAACCAGGGGGCGAGCGGCTACACCTTC. Protein product: CAISESNQGASGYTF.

The V gene is TRBV11-3, the J gene TRBJ1-1; 7 nucleotides align to TRBD1. CDR3 length: 16 residues. The V gene end was trimmed by 1 base and the J gene end by 7 bases; junction bases not matched to a gene: 12. Germline V gene lookup returns CDR1 SGHNT and CDR2 YENEEA. CDR3 nucleotide sequence: TGTGCCAGCAGCTTAGGATTCTCAGGAGCAGGGGGTGAAGCTTTCTTT. This sequence encodes CASSLGFSGAGGEAFF.

This clone has just one count. The chain employs TRBV4-1 and TRBJ1-5, with a possible D match to TRBD1 (6 bases). Germline CDR1 and CDR2: MGHRA and YSYEKL. V was pared by 0 bases and J by 6 bases, with 15 bases between. The CDR3 is 16 residues long. Written as DNA, the CDR3 is TGCGCCAGCAGCCAAGATCCTGCAGGGGAAAGTCAGCCCCAGCATTTT. Amino acids: CASSQDPAGESQPQHF.